This record looks at one TCR beta chain sequence and its context. This sample was included in a study of response to subunit inactivated influenza vaccine. Each CDR3 protein is one row after TCRdb ran MiXCR on the RT-PCR reads. This table has approximately 700,000 distinct CDR3 sequences, 15% to 18% appearing once. The starting material was PBMCs from blood, obtained about 11 days after vaccination. This receptor was obtained from a man aged 50 to 59 who received an inactivated influenza vaccine.

CDR3 bases: TGCGCCAGCAGCTTGGGGTCCATCACAGATACGCAGTATTTT. Translation: CASSLGSITDTQYF. The V and J genes are TRBV5-1 and TRBJ2-3, with D hard to call. Deletions cut 0 bases from V and 2 bases from J, with 7 bases between. This CDR3 has 14 residues. Germline V gene sequence: CDR1 SGHRS, CDR2 YFSETQ. The whole variable domain, filled in from reference TRBV5-1 and TRBJ2-3, reads KAGVTQTPRYLIKTRGQQVTLSCSPISGHRSVSWYQQTPGQGLQFLFEYFSETQRNKGNFPGRFSGRQFSNSRSEMNVSTLELGDSALYLCASSLGSITDTQYFGPGTRLTVL.